This entry is about one T cell receptor (beta chain). Graves' hyperthyroidism is called stable when ophthalmopathy does not progress within 18 months. Newly diagnosed hyperthyroidism patients aged 18 to 65 years had disease lasting under 2 months. PBMCs were sourced from more than 9 ml fresh peripheral blood. The entry originates in a study of T cells in Graves' hyperthyroidism and ophthalmopathy. Amplification of TCR beta CDR3 regions used RNA as the template. Primed by the HTBI set, a first-round RT-PCR was run on the TCR CDR3. A single record per CDR3 protein comes from TCRdb applying MiXCR to the multiplex PCR reads. This table holds some 200,000 distinct CDR3 sequences, roughly 17% found once. Germline V gene lookup returns CDR1 KGHSH and CDR2 LQKENI. Trimming cost V 2 bases and J 0 bases, with 10 bases left between them. This CDR3 comprises 15 residues.

The receptor was derived from a woman aged 45-60 years with Graves' hyperthyroidism. The rearrangement joins TRBV18 to TRBJ1-2, with D maybe TRBD1 (6 bases). Sequenced material: blood. The CDR3 is CASSPGGGSNYGYTF. CDR3 nucleotide sequence: TGTGCCAGCTCACCAGGAGGGGGATCTAACTATGGCTACACCTTC.